This is a list of T cell receptor beta chains from one sample in a study of blood T cells in healthy people across ages. TCRdb re-called the 5' RACE reads through MiXCR, storing one row per CDR3 protein. The data hold just under 750,000 distinct CDR3 sequences, with approximately 21% observed a single time. The sequenced sample was blood. These receptors were obtained from a man aged 65-85 years in good health. The CDR3 runs from the conserved cysteine through the conserved F or W. The D gene is left open where the match is weak. Size tells how often a clone was seen (once, few, many) or the class of an expanded clone, and some rows leave it out.

D gene	V gene	clone size	J gene	CDR3 protein	CDR3 DNA
TRBD1	TRBV28	many	TRBJ2-2	CASLPNRGRDANTGELFF	TGTGCCAGCTTACCCAACAGGGGGCGAGATGCGAACACCGGGGAGCTGTTTTTT
NA	TRBV10-3	many	TRBJ2-5	CAISESNLVRKETQYF	TGTGCCATCAGTGAGTCGAATTTGGTCCGAAAAGAGACCCAGTACTTC
TRBD1	TRBV4-2	few	TRBJ2-5	CASSQGDRNQETQYF	TGTGCCAGCAGCCAAGGGGACAGGAACCAAGAGACCCAGTACTTC
NA	TRBV6-5	NA	TRBJ1-4	CATTTGNEKLFF	TGTGCCACCACCACCGGGAATGAAAAACTGTTTTTT
TRBD1	TRBV24-1	NA	TRBJ1-2	CATSDPGQGNRGYTF	TGTGCCACCAGTGACCCGGGACAGGGGAATCGTGGCTACACCTTC
NA	TRBV12-3/TRBV12-4	many	TRBJ1-1	CASSLKGTTEAFF	TGTGCCAGCAGTTTAAAGGGTACCACTGAAGCTTTCTTT
NA	TRBV7-2	NA	TRBJ2-1	CASSLAWGAANEQFF	TGTGCCAGCAGCTTAGCGTGGGGGGCCGCCAATGAGCAGTTCTTC
TRBD1	TRBV24-1	few	TRBJ2-1	CAMAGTGGDRGNEQFF	TGTGCCATGGCAGGGACAGGGGGCGATAGGGGCAATGAGCAGTTCTTC
TRBD2	TRBV29-1	few	TRBJ2-3	CSVTSGAVPDTQYF	TGCAGCGTGACTAGCGGGGCTGTCCCAGATACGCAGTATTTT
NA	TRBV4-2	few	TRBJ2-2	CASSQPPRGELFF	TGTGCCAGCAGCCAACCTCCCCGCGGGGAGCTGTTTTTT
NA	TRBV5-1	many	TRBJ1-2	CASSLSNLHEGYTF	TGCGCCAGCAGCTTGTCGAACCTACACGAGGGCTACACCTTC
TRBD2	TRBV7-9	few	TRBJ2-1	CASSLVGGRASRNEQFF	TGTGCCAGCAGCTTAGTGGGCGGGAGGGCCTCGAGAAATGAGCAGTTCTTC
NA	TRBV29-1	few	TRBJ2-3	CSVEPSGTQYF	TGCAGCGTTGAACCTAGTGGGACGCAGTATTTT
NA	TRBV27	few	TRBJ1-6	CASSLNRANSPLHF	TGTGCCAGCAGTCTAAACAGGGCTAATTCACCCCTCCACTTT
TRBD1	TRBV6-1	few	TRBJ2-7	CASSAIKGQLGSGYEQYF	TGTGCCAGCAGTGCCATTAAGGGACAGTTGGGATCCGGCTACGAGCAGTACTTC
NA	TRBV12-3/TRBV12-4	NA	TRBJ2-2	CASTRGRTGELFF	TGTGCCAGCACTCGGGGTAGGACCGGGGAGCTGTTTTTT
NA	TRBV19	few	TRBJ2-1	CASSSTSLRYEQFF	TGTGCCAGTAGTAGCACTAGTCTTAGATATGAGCAGTTCTTC
NA	TRBV20-1	NA	TRBJ1-2	CSAREHTYGYTF	TGCAGTGCTAGAGAACATACCTATGGCTACACCTTC
NA	TRBV11-3	NA	TRBJ2-1	CASSLMGVTSSYNEQFF	TGTGCCAGCAGCTTAATGGGCGTGACGAGCTCCTACAATGAGCAGTTCTTC
NA	TRBV2	many	TRBJ1-3	CASLGGDSSGNTIYF	TGTGCCAGCCTAGGGGGAGACAGCTCTGGAAACACCATATATTTT
NA	TRBV29-1	NA	TRBJ1-2	CSVVNTGRSPETF	TGCAGCGTTGTCAACACGGGACGCTCTCCGGAGACCTTC
TRBD1	TRBV5-1	NA	TRBJ1-1	CASSFDRAANTEAFF	TGCGCCAGCAGCTTCGACAGGGCGGCAAACACTGAAGCTTTCTTT
NA	TRBV5-1	NA	TRBJ2-7	CASSLDGGSGEQYF	TGCGCCAGCAGCTTGGATGGGGGGTCGGGCGAGCAGTACTTC
NA	TRBV12-3/TRBV12-4	NA	TRBJ1-1	CASSLTPGRVGSTEAFF	TGTGCCAGCAGTTTAACCCCGGGGAGGGTGGGCAGCACTGAAGCTTTCTTT
NA	TRBV6-4	NA	TRBJ2-2	CASSWQPGVSNTGELFF	TGTGCCAGCAGTTGGCAACCAGGGGTCTCGAACACCGGGGAGCTGTTTTTT
TRBD1	TRBV6-6	few	TRBJ2-1	CASSYGTGNYNEQFF	TGTGCCAGCAGTTATGGGACAGGGAACTACAATGAGCAGTTCTTC
TRBD2	TRBV18	few	TRBJ2-1	CASSPGRAGVNEQFF	TGTGCCAGCTCACCGGGTCGCGCGGGGGTGAATGAGCAGTTCTTC
NA	TRBV7-2	NA	TRBJ1-5	CASSLNVANQPQHF	TGTGCCAGCAGCTTAAATGTTGCCAATCAGCCCCAGCATTTT
TRBD1	TRBV7-8	NA	TRBJ1-2	CASSAGQNYGYTF	TGTGCCAGCAGCGCGGGACAGAATTATGGCTACACCTTC
NA	TRBV29-1	many	TRBJ2-4	CSALDSENIQYF	TGCAGCGCCTTGGACAGTGAAAACATTCAGTACTTC
NA	TRBV6-5	few	TRBJ1-1	CASSYPPRGPEHLSTEAFF	TGTGCCAGCAGTTACCCTCCCAGGGGACCCGAACACCTTTCAACTGAAGCTTTCTTT
NA	TRBV29-1	NA	TRBJ1-2	CSVAGVGYGYTF	TGCAGCGTGGCGGGGGTTGGCTATGGCTACACCTTC
TRBD2	TRBV28	few	TRBJ2-1	CASGLAGGIEQFF	TGTGCCAGCGGATTAGCGGGAGGGATCGAGCAGTTCTTC
NA	TRBV10-3	many	TRBJ2-5	CAISEGGQETQYF	TGTGCCATCAGTGAAGGGGGCCAAGAGACCCAGTACTTC
NA	TRBV27	few	TRBJ2-1	CASSFREGATYNEQFF	TGTGCCAGCAGTTTTAGAGAAGGGGCTACCTACAATGAGCAGTTCTTC
TRBD1	TRBV6-5	NA	TRBJ1-4	CASSYSSPTGGNEKLFF	TGTGCCAGCAGTTACTCGAGTCCCACAGGGGGAAATGAAAAACTGTTTTTT
NA	TRBV20-1	NA	TRBJ1-1	CSARGTARGDKSEAFF	TGCAGTGCTAGAGGGACAGCAAGGGGGGATAAATCTGAAGCTTTCTTT
NA	TRBV3-1	NA	TRBJ2-5	CASSQETLRETQYF	TGTGCCAGCAGCCAAGAAACTCTACGGGAGACCCAGTACTTC
NA	TRBV6-5	NA	TRBJ1-2	CASRMRVNNGYTF	TGTGCCAGCAGAATGAGGGTGAACAATGGCTACACCTTC
NA	TRBV18	NA	TRBJ1-1	CVSSLGNRQTEAFF	TGTGTCAGCTCACTTGGGAATCGACAGACTGAAGCTTTCTTT
NA	TRBV29-1	few	TRBJ2-5	CSVGGSGTQYF	TGCAGCGTTGGAGGGTCCGGGACCCAGTACTTC
NA	TRBV29-1	NA	TRBJ1-1	CSVGEEGNTEAFF	TGCAGCGTTGGGGAGGAGGGAAACACTGAAGCTTTCTTT
TRBD1	TRBV4-1	few	TRBJ1-5	CASSQGPDRGFQPQHF	TGCGCCAGCAGCCAAGGTCCGGACAGGGGTTTCCAGCCCCAGCATTTT
NA	TRBV7-6	NA	TRBJ2-3	CASSQPPTDTQYF	TGTGCCAGCAGCCAGCCCCCCACAGATACGCAGTATTTT
NA	TRBV7-2	NA	TRBJ1-1	CASSLEDGTEAFF	TGTGCCAGCAGCTTAGAGGACGGAACTGAAGCTTTCTTT
TRBD1	TRBV19	few	TRBJ1-2	CASRSRDSYGGYTF	TGTGCCAGTAGATCTCGGGACAGCTACGGCGGCTACACCTTC
TRBD2	TRBV5-1	many	TRBJ2-1	CASSLEASGYNEQFF	TGCGCCAGCAGCTTGGAAGCTAGCGGATACAATGAGCAGTTCTTC
TRBD2	TRBV7-2	NA	TRBJ2-5	CASSPPGLAYETQYF	TGTGCCAGCAGCCCTCCGGGACTAGCATACGAGACCCAGTACTTC
TRBD1	TRBV20-1	NA	TRBJ2-6	CSARLPTGDPTSGANVLTF	TGCAGTGCTAGACTTCCTACAGGGGACCCGACCTCTGGGGCCAACGTCCTGACTTTC
NA	TRBV19	once	TRBJ1-5	CASSIAGGPKSQPQHF	TGTGCCAGTAGTATAGCCGGGGGTCCCAAGTCTCAGCCCCAGCATTTT
NA	TRBV5-5	many	TRBJ2-5	CASSLYGQETQYF	TGTGCCAGCAGCTTGTACGGACAAGAGACCCAGTACTTC
NA	TRBV4-3	few	TRBJ2-1	CASSQDLRLVVPNEQFF	TGCGCCAGCAGCCAAGATCTTAGACTAGTCGTTCCCAATGAGCAGTTCTTC
NA	TRBV20-1	NA	TRBJ1-2	CSARVEAIYGYTF	TGCAGTGCTAGAGTTGAGGCTATCTATGGCTACACCTTC
TRBD1	TRBV20-1	few	TRBJ1-4	CSAPPRDRTSGVVFF	TGCAGTGCTCCTCCCCGGGACAGGACCTCGGGAGTGGTGTTTTTT
NA	TRBV29-1	NA	TRBJ2-6	CSVAPESSGANVLTF	TGCAGCGTTGCGCCTGAAAGCTCTGGGGCCAACGTCCTGACTTTC
NA	TRBV2	few	TRBJ2-1	CASSVGSLYDEQFF	TGTGCCAGCAGTGTTGGGTCACTTTATGATGAGCAGTTCTTC
TRBD1	TRBV29-1	NA	TRBJ1-4	CSVNVQGPNEKLFF	TGCAGCGTGAACGTACAGGGGCCTAATGAAAAACTGTTTTTT
NA	TRBV11-3	few	TRBJ2-3	CASSRSGLIGDTQYF	TGTGCCAGCAGCCGCTCGGGACTTATCGGAGATACGCAGTATTTT